A selection of T cell receptor beta chains follows, all from one sample in a study of vaccination effects on CD4 cells after COVID-19. Here immunoSEQ multiplex PCR was the method, and the copy in TCRdb shows in-frame clones only, minus some. In the table there are 20,000 to 30,000 clones, 71% of which are singletons. These receptors are not linked to any known antigen. Sample: CD4+ T cells from PBMCs cultured with HCoV-OC43 spike peptides, taken before COVID-19 vaccination. The receptors derive from a human donor who received a COVID-19 vaccine. The CDR3 runs from the conserved cysteine through the conserved F or W. A D gene is named only where the DNA matches it firmly. For some rows the clone size is stated as once, few or many, or as a class when expanded; others skip it.

v_call	j_call	clone_size	d_call	cdr3_nt	cdr3_aa
TRBV7-2	TRBJ2-7	.	.	TGTGCCAGCAGCTTAGTGGGGATCTACTACGAGCAGTACTTC	CASSLVGIYYEQYF
TRBV10-3	TRBJ2-4	.	.	TGTGCCATCATTCGCCGGCAAGTAGCCAAAAACATTCAGTACTTC	CAIIRRQVAKNIQYF
TRBV30	TRBJ1-6	.	TRBD1	TGTGCCTGGGGTACAGGGGGTTCGGTTTGGTCACCCCTCTACTTT	CAWGTGGSVWSPLYF
TRBV3-1/TRBV3-2	TRBJ1-5	.	TRBD1	TGTGCCAGCAGTAACGGACAGGGCAATCAGCCCCAGCATTTT	CASSNGQGNQPQHF
TRBV7-9	TRBJ2-3	.	.	TGTGCCAGCAGCTTAGGGACGAAGACAGATACGCAGTATTTT	CASSLGTKTDTQYF
TRBV6-5	TRBJ1-1	.	.	TGTGCCAGCAGTTATACAGGGTACTTGAACACTGAAGCTTTCTTT	CASSYTGYLNTEAFF
TRBV30	TRBJ1-6	.	.	TGTGCCTGGAGTGCGTCAGACAATTCACCCCTCCACTTT	CAWSASDNSPLHF
TRBV5-1	TRBJ1-4	.	.	TGCGCCAGCAGCTTCAACTCCGTTAAGGGTGAAAAACTGTTTTTT	CASSFNSVKGEKLFF
TRBV18	TRBJ2-2	.	.	TGTGCCAGCTCACCAGTCACTCTGAACACCGGGGAGCTGTTTTTT	CASSPVTLNTGELFF
TRBV7-2	TRBJ2-1	few	TRBD2	TGTGCCAGCAGCTTTAAGACTAGCGGAAAGAATGAGCAGTTCTTC	CASSFKTSGKNEQFF
TRBV2	TRBJ2-5	.	.	TGTGCCAGCTACGGCAGCCAAGAGACCCAGTACTTC	CASYGSQETQYF
TRBV5-6	TRBJ2-2	few	.	TGTGCCAGCAGCTTGGCCAACACCGGGGAGCTGTTTTTT	CASSLANTGELFF
TRBV2	TRBJ2-1	.	TRBD2	TGTGCCAGCAGTCTCAAAACTAGCGGGGGCTACAATGAGCAGTTCTTC	CASSLKTSGGYNEQFF
TRBV29-1	TRBJ1-2	.	.	TGCAGCGTTGAAGTTGAGGCCTCTCCTGGGGCTGGTTGGGGCTTCTACGGCTACACCTTC	CSVEVEASPGAGWGFYGYTF
TRBV3-1/TRBV3-2	TRBJ2-3	.	.	TGTGCCAGCAGCCAAGAAGTGGGGCTAGCCCCCCTTTATTTT	CASSQEVGLAPLYF